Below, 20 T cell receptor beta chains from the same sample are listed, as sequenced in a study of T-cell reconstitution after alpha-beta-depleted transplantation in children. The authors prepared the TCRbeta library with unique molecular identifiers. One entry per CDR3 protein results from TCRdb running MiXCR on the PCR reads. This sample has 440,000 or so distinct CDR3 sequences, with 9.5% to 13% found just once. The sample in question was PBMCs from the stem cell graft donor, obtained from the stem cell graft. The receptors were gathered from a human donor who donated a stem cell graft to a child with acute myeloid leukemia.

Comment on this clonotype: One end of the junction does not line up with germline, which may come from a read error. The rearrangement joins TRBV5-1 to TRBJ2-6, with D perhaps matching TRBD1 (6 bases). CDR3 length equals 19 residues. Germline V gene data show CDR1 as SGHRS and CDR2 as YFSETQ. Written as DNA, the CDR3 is TGCGCCAGCTGCTTCGGCCCACAGGGTCATCGCTCTGGGGCCAACGTCCTGACTTTC. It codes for CASCFGPQGHRSGANVLTF.

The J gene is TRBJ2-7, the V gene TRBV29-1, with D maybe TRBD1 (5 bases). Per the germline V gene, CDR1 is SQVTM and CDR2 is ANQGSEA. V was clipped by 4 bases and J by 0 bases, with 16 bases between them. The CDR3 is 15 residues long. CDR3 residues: CSVGYWGSVSYEQYF. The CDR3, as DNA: TGCAGCGTTGGGTATTGGGGCTCCGTCTCCTACGAGCAGTACTTC.

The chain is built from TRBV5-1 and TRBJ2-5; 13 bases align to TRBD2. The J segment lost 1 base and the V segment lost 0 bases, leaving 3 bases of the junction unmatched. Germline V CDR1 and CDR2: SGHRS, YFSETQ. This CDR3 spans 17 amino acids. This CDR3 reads CASSLGTSGGTQETQYF. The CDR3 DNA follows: TGCGCCAGCAGCTTGGGGACTAGCGGGGGCACCCAAGAGACCCAGTACTTC.

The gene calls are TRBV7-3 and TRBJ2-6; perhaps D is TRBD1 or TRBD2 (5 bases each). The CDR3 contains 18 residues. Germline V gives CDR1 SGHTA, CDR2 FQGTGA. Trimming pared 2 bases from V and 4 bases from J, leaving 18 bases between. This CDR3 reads CASSLSQEAGSGANVLTF. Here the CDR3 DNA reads TGTGCCAGCAGCTTATCCCAGGAGGCAGGGTCAGGGGCCAACGTCCTGACTTTC.

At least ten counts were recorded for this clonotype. CDR3 residues: CASSLGTSGLNEQFF. The CDR3 DNA reads as TGCGCCAGCAGCCTCGGGACTAGCGGTCTCAATGAGCAGTTCTTC. The J gene is TRBJ2-1, the V gene TRBV5-1; 11 nucleotides match TRBD2. The trim removed 4 bases at V and 6 bases at J, leaving 6 bases unmatched. The CDR3 has 15 residues. CDR1 is SGHRS, CDR2 YFSETQ, per germline.

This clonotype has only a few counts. The CDR3 loop reads CASSPGLAGLTSTDTQYF. The CDR3 coding sequence is TGCGCCAGCAGCCCGGGACTAGCGGGTTTGACTAGCACAGATACGCAGTATTTT. The chain is built from TRBV5-1 and TRBJ2-3, with 12 bases fitting TRBD2. V lost 4 bases to trimming and J lost 0 bases; unmatched junction nucleotides: 9. CDR3 size: 18 residues. Germline CDR1 reads SGHRS; CDR2 reads YFSETQ.

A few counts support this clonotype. The CDR3 here is CSATRQAAKNIQYF. The CDR3 DNA is TGCAGCGCAACGAGACAGGCCGCCAAAAACATTCAGTACTTC. The gene calls are TRBV29-1 and TRBJ2-4; possibly TRBD1 for D (6 bases). Trimming stripped 7 bases from V and 1 base from J, with 14 bases between. Germline V CDR1 and CDR2: SQVTM, ANQGSEA. The CDR3 spans 14 residues.

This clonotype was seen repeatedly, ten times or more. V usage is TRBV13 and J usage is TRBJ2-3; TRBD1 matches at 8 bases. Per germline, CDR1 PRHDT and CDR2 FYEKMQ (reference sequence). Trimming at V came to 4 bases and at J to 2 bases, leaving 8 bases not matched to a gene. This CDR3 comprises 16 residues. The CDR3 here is CASSSDRARATDTQYF. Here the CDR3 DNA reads TGTGCCAGCAGCTCGGACAGGGCTAGAGCCACAGATACGCAGTATTTT.

In DNA, the CDR3 is TGTGCCAGCAGTTCGACGGTGAGCACAGATACGCAGTATTTT. Translation: CASSSTVSTDTQYF. This chain connects TRBV12-3 or TRBV12-4 to TRBJ2-3; D is uncertain. The CDR3 extends over 14 amino acids. Deletions cut 4 bases from V and 0 bases from J, with 8 bases between.

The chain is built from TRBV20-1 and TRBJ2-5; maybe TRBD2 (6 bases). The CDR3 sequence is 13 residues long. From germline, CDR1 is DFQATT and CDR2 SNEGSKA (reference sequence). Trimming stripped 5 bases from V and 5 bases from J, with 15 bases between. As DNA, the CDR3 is TGCAGTGCTGGCCGACTAGTCGTGGAGACCCAGTACTTC. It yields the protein CSAGRLVVETQYF.

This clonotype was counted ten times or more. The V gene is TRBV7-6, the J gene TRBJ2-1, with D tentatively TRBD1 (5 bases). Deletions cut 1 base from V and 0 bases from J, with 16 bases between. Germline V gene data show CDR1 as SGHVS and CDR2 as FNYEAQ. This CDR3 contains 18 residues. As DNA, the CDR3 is TGTGCCAGCAGCTTAGGGACACAGTCTTCCCTCTCCTACAATGAGCAGTTCTTC. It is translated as CASSLGTQSSLSYNEQFF.

The CDR3 DNA sequence: TGTGCCAGCAGCGGGGGGGACTACAATGAGCAGTTCTTC. This sequence encodes CASSGGDYNEQFF. The rearrangement links TRBV6-5 to TRBJ2-1, with TRBD2 matching 8 bases. The length of the CDR3 is 13 residues. V was pared by 6 bases and J by 3 bases, with 1 base of the junction left unmatched. The germline gives CDR1 MNHEY, CDR2 SVGAGI.

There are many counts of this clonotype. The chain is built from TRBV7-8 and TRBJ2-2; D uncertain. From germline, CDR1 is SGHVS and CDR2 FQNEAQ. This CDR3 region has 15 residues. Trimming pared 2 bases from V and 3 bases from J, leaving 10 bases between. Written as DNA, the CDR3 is TGTGCCAGCAGCTTACAAGTAATGGACACCGGGGAGCTGTTTTTT. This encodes CASSLQVMDTGELFF.

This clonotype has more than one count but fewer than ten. Here the CDR3 DNA reads TGCAGCGTTGGACAGGGTGATGGCTACACCTTC. This gives the protein CSVGQGDGYTF. J is TRBJ1-2 and V is TRBV29-1; 7 bases are a match to TRBD1. Germline V gene data show CDR1 as SQVTM and CDR2 as ANQGSEA. CDR3 length: 11 amino acids. The V gene end was trimmed by 4 bases and the J gene end by 6 bases; junction bases not matched to a gene: 2.

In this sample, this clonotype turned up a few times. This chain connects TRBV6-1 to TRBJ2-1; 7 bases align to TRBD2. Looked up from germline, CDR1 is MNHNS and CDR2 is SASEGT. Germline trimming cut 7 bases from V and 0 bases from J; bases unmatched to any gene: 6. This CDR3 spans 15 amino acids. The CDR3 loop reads CASTREGSSYNEQFF. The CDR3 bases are TGTGCCAGCACCAGGGAGGGTAGCTCCTACAATGAGCAGTTCTTC.

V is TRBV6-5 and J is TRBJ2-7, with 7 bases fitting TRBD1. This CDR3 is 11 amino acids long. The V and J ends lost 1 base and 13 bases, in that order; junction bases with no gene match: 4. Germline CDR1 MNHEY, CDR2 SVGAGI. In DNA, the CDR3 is TGTGCCAGCAGTTACTTTGGGACAGACTACTTC. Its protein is CASSYFGTDYF.

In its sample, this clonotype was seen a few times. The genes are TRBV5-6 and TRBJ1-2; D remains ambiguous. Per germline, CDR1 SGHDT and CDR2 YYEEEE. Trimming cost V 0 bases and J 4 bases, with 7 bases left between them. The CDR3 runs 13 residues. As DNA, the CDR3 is TGTGCCAGCAGCTTGGTTGATTTCTATGGCTACACCTTC. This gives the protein CASSLVDFYGYTF.

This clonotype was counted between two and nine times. CDR3 in DNA: TGTGCCAGCAGTTTATCTCAGGGGGCTAACGATTCACCCCTCCACTTT. This sequence encodes CASSLSQGANDSPLHF. This rearrangement joins TRBV12-3 or TRBV12-4 to TRBJ1-6; 8 positions agree with TRBD1. V dropped 2 bases and J dropped 8; count of bases not matched to a gene: 8. The CDR3 extends over 16 amino acids.

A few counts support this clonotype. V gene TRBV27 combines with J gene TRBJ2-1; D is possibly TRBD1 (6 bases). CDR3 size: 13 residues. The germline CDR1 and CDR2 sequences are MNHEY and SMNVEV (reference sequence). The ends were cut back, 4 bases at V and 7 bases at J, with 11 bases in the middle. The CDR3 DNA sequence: TGTGCCAGCAGTTCTCAGGGGTGGAATGAGCAGTTCTTC. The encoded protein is CASSSQGWNEQFF.

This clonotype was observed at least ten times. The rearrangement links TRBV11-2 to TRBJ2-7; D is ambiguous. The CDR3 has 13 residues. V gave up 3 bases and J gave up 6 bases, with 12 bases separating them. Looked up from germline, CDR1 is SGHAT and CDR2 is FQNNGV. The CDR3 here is CASSLAGFAEQYF. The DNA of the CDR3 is TGTGCCAGCAGCTTGGCCGGGTTTGCCGAGCAGTACTTC. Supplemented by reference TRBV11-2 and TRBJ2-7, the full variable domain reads EAGVAQSPRYKIIEKRQSVAFWCNPISGHATLYWYQQILGQGPKLLIQFQNNGVVDDSQLPKDRFSAERLKGVDSTLKIQPAKLEDSAVYLCASSLAGFAEQYFGPGTRLTVT.